This T cell receptor (beta chain) is from a study of tumor-infiltrating lymphocytes in primary liver carcinoma (dated by TCRdb to the late 2010s). With respect to the entire study: Of the five patients (three men and two women, aged 30 to 69 years), four had hepatocellular carcinoma and one had combined HCC and intrahepatic cholangiocarcinoma. Each sample produced roughly 3.5 to 8 million productive TCRbeta reads, and read depth showed no significant difference between tissue types. TCRbeta repertoire sequencing, expression microarrays and whole-exome sequencing were combined in the study across five regions of each liver tumor, with adjacent normal tissue and blood also included. Technical replicate repertoires showed high reproducibility, with mean shared-clone rates roughly 0.87 and correlation coefficients above 0.95. A total of 35 specimens from 5 patients, comprising approximately 25 tumor regions, 5 adjacent noncancerous liver tissues and 5 peripheral blood samples, were covered by TCRbeta repertoire sequencing. The five patients had tumors of stage T1-T3 N0M0, with maximum diameters ranging from about 4 to 11 cm. Study-wide conclusions, independent of this receptor: Because sequencing covered only the TCR beta chain and unpaired alpha chains were not captured, true repertoire diversity is likely underestimated. The study included only a few patients, and the authors note findings should be validated in a larger study. Since the samples were bulk and unsorted, there was no way to compare CD4+ and CD8+ T cell repertoires. The top 250 clones accounted for a significantly greater share of the repertoire in tumors than in blood (p = 0.039). Repertoire overlap was higher between tumor regions (mean around 36%) than tumor-adjacent (17%) or tumor-blood (roughly 14%) pairs, consistent with antigen-driven expansion.

Total RNA and DNA were co-extracted from approximately 20-30 mg of bulk tissue with the AllPrep DNA/RNA mini kit, without cell sorting. Between late 2015 and early 2016, five patients in China with histopathologically diagnosed primary liver carcinoma had their tumors surgically resected. At the time of sampling, the patients had chronic HBV infection and had not received any treatment. Fresh tumor and adjacent tissue pieces were bisected, with one half stored in RNAlater at -80 degrees C and the other half sent for histology. TCRbeta-specific cDNA was reverse-transcribed from about 0.45 ug total RNA using a constant-region primer and ProtoScript II reverse transcriptase. TCRbeta libraries were built with three nested multiplex PCR rounds, a slightly modified ARM-PCR procedure. Multiplex TRBV1-TRBV30 forward primers and a Cbeta reverse primer were used in the first two PCR rounds, each of which was run for 10 to 11 cycles. A final 25-cycle PCR with Deep VentR polymerase added sample barcodes and Illumina adapters. Amplicons of 200-500 bp were gel-purified with a QIAquick gel extraction kit before sequencing. The TCRbeta amplicons were sequenced with 250-bp paired-end reads on an Illumina HiSeq 2500. On the authors' methods: Reads were quality-trimmed with Trimmomatic v0.33, and paired reads were merged with FLASH v1.2.11 to recover full CDR3 sequences. V, D and J germline segments were assigned to the rearranged TCRbeta sequences by MiGEC v1.2.1b. Clonotype statistics and Shannon-Wiener diversity indices were computed with VDJtools v1.0.0. To reduce sampling bias, subsequent analyses other than the diversity analysis used only the 250 most abundant clonotypes in each sample. TCRdb reworked the public reads: Q25 trimming with fastp, MiXCR clone assembly, productive beta chains retained. Each entry merges the rows of one CDR3 protein and shows their most common DNA and genes. These V and J calls derive from TCRdb rather than the authors' analysis. This sample has about 120,000 distinct CDR3 sequences in its table, and 65% to 75% of those were observed once. Of the sample, around 8.1% is held by the ten largest clones.

CDR1 and CDR2 are drawn from the germline V gene: ENHRY, SYGVKD. Germline trimming: 7 bases from V, 3 bases from J; junction bases outside gene matches: 6. The CDR3 covers 15 residues, taking in both the cysteine and the phenylalanine. Of all the DNA, just the CDR3 is kept, 45 bases in frame from base 1. With respect to this clonotype: The target of this receptor is not known. There are no base qualities to consult, and no much larger clone falls within one base.

This TCR derives from a woman aged 60-75 years with primary liver carcinoma and hepatitis B virus infection. This chain joins TRBV10-3 to TRBJ2-2, with 9 central nucleotides matching TRBD2. Input material: tumor-adjacent normal liver tissue. For the CDR3, the sequence is CAIKGTSTYTGELFF. The sequenced DNA: TGTGCCATCAAGGGGACTAGCACTTACACCGGGGAGCTGTTTTTT.